Shown below are 12 T cell receptor beta chains from a single sample sequenced in a study of OX40 agonist ivuxolimab in advanced cancers. The table came from immunoSEQ multiplex PCR; TCRdb's copy has only in-frame clones and leaves some out. The sample shows roughly 70,000 clones, 70% to 90% of them seen only once. This specimen was CD4+ or CD8+ T cells sorted from blood, taken in a trial of the OX40 agonist ivuxolimab. These receptors were collected from an adult with an advanced solid tumor such as melanoma, head and neck, liver or kidney cancer.

The gene calls are TRBV5-1 and TRBJ2-1; D not certain. The CDR3 loop spans 13 amino acids. V was cut by 2 bases and J by 10 bases, with 13 bases left in between. Germline CDR1 and CDR2: SGHRS and YFSETQ. CDR3 sequence reads: CASSFAVGREQFF. In DNA form, the CDR3 reads TGCGCCAGCAGCTTTGCTGTGGGAAGGGAGCAGTTCTTC.

This chain connects TRBV6-1 to TRBJ1-4; no clear D gene. Trimming shortened V by 4 bases and J by 6 bases, and 18 bases separated the two germline ends. This CDR3 is built from 16 residues. Germline CDR1 is MNHNS and CDR2 is SASEGT. For the CDR3, the DNA is TGTGCCAGCAGTGTAGGCCGGGCCCACGAGGATGAAAAACTGTTTTTT. Amino acid sequence: CASSVGRAHEDEKLFF.

The rearrangement links TRBV19 to TRBJ2-3, with 9 bases lining up with TRBD2. Germline lookup yields CDR1 LNHDA and CDR2 SQIVND (reference sequence). The CDR3 spans 15 residues. Trimming took 5 bases from V and 14 from J; bases not matched to a gene: 17. The CDR3 DNA sequence: TGTGCCAGTAGTTCCTCCATCCTCCAAGGGACTAGCTGGTATTTT. This encodes CASSSSILQGTSWYF.

The rearrangement joins TRBV7-9 to TRBJ2-7, with TRBD1 matching 7 bases. Germline-derived CDR1 and CDR2 are SEHNR and FQNEAQ (reference sequence). Losses at the gene ends were 6 bases for V and 3 bases for J; bases not matched to a gene: 2. The CDR3 is 12 amino acids. The CDR3 loop is CASRRDSYEQYF. Written as DNA, the CDR3 is TGTGCCAGCAGACGGGACAGCTACGAGCAGTACTTC.

In this sample, this clone turned up once. The rearrangement joins TRBV5-1 to TRBJ2-2, with a tentative D call TRBD2 (6 bases). Germline values: CDR1 SGHRS, CDR2 YFSETQ. The length of the CDR3 is 15 residues. Trimming shortened V by 4 bases and J by 4 bases, and 14 bases separated the two germline ends. CDR3 sequence (DNA): TGCGCCAGCAGCGGGGGGATCGTTACCACCGGGGAGCTGTTTTTT. It yields the protein CASSGGIVTTGELFF.

The CDR3 spells CASSPQGVATDTQYF. DNA for the CDR3: TGTGCCAGCAGCCCGCAGGGGGTCGCCACAGATACGCAGTATTTT. V and J are TRBV7-2 and TRBJ2-3, with TRBD1 matching over 7 bases. CDR1 and CDR2 (germline): SGHTA, FQGNSA. CDR3 length equals 15 residues. Germline trimming cut 5 bases from V and 2 bases from J; bases unmatched to any gene: 7.

The chain is built from TRBV7-2 and TRBJ1-1; 7 positions agree with TRBD1. The CDR3 has 16 amino acids. Germline V gene data show CDR1 as SGHTA and CDR2 as FQGNSA. The V and J ends lost 2 bases and 3 bases, in that order; junction bases with no gene match: 9. This chain's CDR3 is CASSLFLGQRDTEAFF. As DNA, the CDR3 is TGTGCCAGCAGCTTATTTTTGGGACAGAGGGACACTGAAGCTTTCTTT. The variable domain in full, completed from reference TRBV7-2 and TRBJ1-1, reads GAGVSQSPSNKVTEKGKDVELRCDPISGHTALYWYRQSLGQGLEFLIYFQGNSAPDKSGLPSDRFSAERTGGSVSTLTIQRTQQEDSAVYLCASSLFLGQRDTEAFFGQGTRLTVV.

The chain employs TRBV4-2 and TRBJ2-7; either TRBD1 or TRBD2 may supply D (5 bases each). This CDR3 comprises 14 residues. Trimming left V 4 bases short and J 3 bases short, with 13 bases between. Germline-derived CDR1 and CDR2 are LGHNA and YNFKEQ. CDR3 sequence reads: CASSPRDGDYEQYF. CDR3 nucleotides: TGTGCCAGCAGCCCACGGGACGGGGACTACGAGCAGTACTTC.

V is TRBV5-1 and J is TRBJ2-1; 7 bases align to TRBD2. This CDR3 comprises 17 residues. Germline loops: CDR1 SGHRS, CDR2 YFSETQ. V gave up 0 bases and J gave up 2 bases; unmatched junction bases: 8. CDR3 in amino acids: CASSLARGGTTYNEQFF. The CDR3 coding sequence is TGCGCCAGCAGCTTGGCCCGCGGGGGTACCACCTACAATGAGCAGTTCTTC. Looking up the rest from reference TRBV5-1 and TRBJ2-1 gives the full variable domain: KAGVTQTPRYLIKTRGQQVTLSCSPISGHRSVSWYQQTPGQGLQFLFEYFSETQRNKGNFPGRFSGRQFSNSRSEMNVSTLELGDSALYLCASSLARGGTTYNEQFFGPGTRLTVL.

The V and J genes are TRBV9 and TRBJ2-2; 8 bases fit TRBD2. The V gene end was trimmed by 4 bases and the J gene end by 2 bases; junction bases not matched to a gene: 13. This CDR3 contains 18 residues. Germline lookup yields CDR1 SGDLS and CDR2 YYNGEE. The CDR3 loop is CASSSRSLAGTNTGELFF. DNA for the CDR3: TGTGCCAGCAGCTCCAGGTCCTTAGCGGGGACTAACACCGGGGAGCTGTTTTTT.

The chain combines TRBV5-4 with TRBJ1-2; maybe TRBD1 (6 bases). The V end was cut by 4 bases, the J end by 5 bases, with 15 bases between. Germline V gene data show CDR1 as SGHNT and CDR2 as YYREEE (reference sequence). CDR3 size: 14 residues. CDR3 nucleotides: TGTGCCAGCAGCATAACGGGACACCTTTATGGCTACACCTTC. This translates into CASSITGHLYGYTF. The variable domain in full, with the rest retrieved from reference TRBV5-4 and TRBJ1-2, is ETGVTQSPTHLIKTRGQQVTLRCSSQSGHNTVSWYQQALGQGPQFIFQYYREEENGRGNFPPRFSGLQFPNYSSELNVNALELDDSALYLCASSITGHLYGYTFGSGTRLTVV.

The J gene is TRBJ2-7, the V gene TRBV5-1, with unresolved D. There are 12 residues in the CDR3. Germline CDR1 reads SGHRS; CDR2 reads YFSETQ. V shed 0 bases and J shed 4 bases, with 5 bases lying between them. The CDR3 loop reads CASSLDKYEQYF. In DNA form, the CDR3 reads TGCGCCAGCAGCTTGGACAAGTACGAGCAGTACTTC.